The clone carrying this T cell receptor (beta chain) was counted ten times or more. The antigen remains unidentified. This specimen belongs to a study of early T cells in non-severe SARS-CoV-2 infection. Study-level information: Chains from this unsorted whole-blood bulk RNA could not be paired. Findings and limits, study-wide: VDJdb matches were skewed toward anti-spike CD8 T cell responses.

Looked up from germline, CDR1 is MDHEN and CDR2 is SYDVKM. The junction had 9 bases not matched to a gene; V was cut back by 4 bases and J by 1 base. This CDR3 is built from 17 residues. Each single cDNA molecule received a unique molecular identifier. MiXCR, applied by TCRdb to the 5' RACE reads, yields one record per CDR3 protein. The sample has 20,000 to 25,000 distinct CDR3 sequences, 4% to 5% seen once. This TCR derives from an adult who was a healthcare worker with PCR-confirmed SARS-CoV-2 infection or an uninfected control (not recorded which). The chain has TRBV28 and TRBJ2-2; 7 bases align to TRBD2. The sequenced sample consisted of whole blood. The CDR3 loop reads CASSSPFLAVNTGELFF. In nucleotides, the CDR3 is TGTGCCAGCAGTTCCCCCTTCCTAGCGGTGAACACCGGGGAGCTGTTTTTT.